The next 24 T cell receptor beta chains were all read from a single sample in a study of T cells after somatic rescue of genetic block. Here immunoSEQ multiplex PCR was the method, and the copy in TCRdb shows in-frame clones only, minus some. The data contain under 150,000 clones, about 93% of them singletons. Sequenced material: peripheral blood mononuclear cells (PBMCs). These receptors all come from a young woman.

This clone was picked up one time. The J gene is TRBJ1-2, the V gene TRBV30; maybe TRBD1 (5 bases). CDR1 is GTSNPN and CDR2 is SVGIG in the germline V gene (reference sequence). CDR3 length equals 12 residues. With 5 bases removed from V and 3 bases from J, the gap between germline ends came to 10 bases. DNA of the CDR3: TGTGCCTGGGCCGGGGGGGACTATGGCTACACCTTC. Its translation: CAWAGGDYGYTF.

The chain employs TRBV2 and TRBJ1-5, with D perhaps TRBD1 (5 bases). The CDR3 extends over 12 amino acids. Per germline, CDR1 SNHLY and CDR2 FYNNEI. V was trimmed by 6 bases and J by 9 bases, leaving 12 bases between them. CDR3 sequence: CASRRGVGPQHF. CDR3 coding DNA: TGTGCCAGCAGACGAGGGGTGGGGCCCCAGCATTTT.

The CDR3, as DNA: TGTGCCAGCAGTGAAGGGGCACCCAGCACAGATACGCAGTATTTT. Its protein product is CASSEGAPSTDTQYF. This chain joins TRBV6-1 and TRBJ2-3; no clear D. Trimming left V 1 base short and J 0 bases short, with 8 bases between. Germline assignment: CDR1 MNHNS and CDR2 SASEGT. This CDR3 is 15 amino acids long.

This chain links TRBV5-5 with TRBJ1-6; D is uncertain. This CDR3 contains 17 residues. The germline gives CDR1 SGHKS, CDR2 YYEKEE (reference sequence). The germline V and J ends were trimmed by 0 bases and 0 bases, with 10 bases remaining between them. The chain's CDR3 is CASSLVAASSYNSPLHF. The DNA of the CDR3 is TGTGCCAGCAGCTTGGTGGCAGCCAGCTCCTATAATTCACCCCTCCACTTT.

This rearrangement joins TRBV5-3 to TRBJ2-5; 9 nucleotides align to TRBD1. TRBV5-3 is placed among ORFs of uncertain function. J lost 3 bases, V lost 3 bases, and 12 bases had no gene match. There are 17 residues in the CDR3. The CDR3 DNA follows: TGTGCCAGAAGCTACCGCCTTGGGACAGGGTGTGAAGAGACCCAGTACTTC. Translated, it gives CARSYRLGTGCEETQYF.

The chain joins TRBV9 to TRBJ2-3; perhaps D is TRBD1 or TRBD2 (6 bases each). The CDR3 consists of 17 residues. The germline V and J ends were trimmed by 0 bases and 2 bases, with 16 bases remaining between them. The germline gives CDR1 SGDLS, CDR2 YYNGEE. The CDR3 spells CASSVALTGALTDTQYF. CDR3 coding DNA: TGTGCCAGCAGCGTAGCTTTGACGGGGGCGCTCACAGATACGCAGTATTTT. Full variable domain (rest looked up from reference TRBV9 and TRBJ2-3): DSGVTQTPKHLITATGQRVTLRCSPRSGDLSVYWYQQSLDQGLQFLIQYYNGEERAKGNILERFSAQQFPDLHSELNLSSLELGDSALYFCASSVALTGALTDTQYFGPGTRLTVL.

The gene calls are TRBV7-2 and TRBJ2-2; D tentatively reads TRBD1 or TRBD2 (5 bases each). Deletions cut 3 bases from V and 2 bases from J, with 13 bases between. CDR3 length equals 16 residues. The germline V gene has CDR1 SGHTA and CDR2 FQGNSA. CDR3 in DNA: TGTGCCAGCAGCTTCCCAGGGAGAGGCAACACCGGGGAGCTGTTTTTT. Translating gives CASSFPGRGNTGELFF.

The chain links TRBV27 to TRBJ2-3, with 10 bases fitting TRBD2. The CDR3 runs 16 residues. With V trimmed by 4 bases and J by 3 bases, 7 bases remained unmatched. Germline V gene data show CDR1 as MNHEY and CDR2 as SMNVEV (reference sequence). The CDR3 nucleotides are TGTGCCAGCAGTTCTAGCGGGGGAGGGGGGACAGATACGCAGTATTTT. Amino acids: CASSSSGGGGTDTQYF.

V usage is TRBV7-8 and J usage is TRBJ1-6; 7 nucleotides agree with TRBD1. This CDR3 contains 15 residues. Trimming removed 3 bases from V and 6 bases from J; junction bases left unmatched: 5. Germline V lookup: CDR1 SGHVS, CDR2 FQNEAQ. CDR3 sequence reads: CASSFLGQTNSPLHF. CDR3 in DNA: TGTGCCAGCAGCTTTCTGGGACAGACTAATTCACCCCTCCACTTT.

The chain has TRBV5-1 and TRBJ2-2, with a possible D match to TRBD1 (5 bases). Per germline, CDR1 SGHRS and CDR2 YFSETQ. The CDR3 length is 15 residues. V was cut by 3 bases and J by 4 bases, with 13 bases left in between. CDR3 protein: CASSSTVPGTGELFF. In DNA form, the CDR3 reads TGCGCCAGCAGCTCGACAGTTCCGGGCACCGGGGAGCTGTTTTTT.

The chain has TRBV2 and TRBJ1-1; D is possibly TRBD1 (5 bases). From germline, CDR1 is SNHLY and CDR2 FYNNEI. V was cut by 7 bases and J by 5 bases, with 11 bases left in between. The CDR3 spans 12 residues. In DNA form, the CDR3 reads TGTGCCAGCAAAGAAAGGGGTACTGAAGCTTTCTTT. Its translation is CASKERGTEAFF.

CDR3 region: CASSPGKGVNEKLFF. CDR3 bases: TGTGCCAGCTCACCAGGAAAGGGTGTTAATGAAAAACTGTTTTTT. This rearrangement joins TRBV18 to TRBJ1-4; D not resolved. V lost 2 bases and J lost 4, with 11 bases in between. The CDR3 spans 15 residues. Germline CDR1 KGHSH, CDR2 LQKENI. The variable domain in full, with the rest retrieved from reference TRBV18 and TRBJ1-4, is NAGVMQNPRHLVRRRGQEARLRCSPMKGHSHVYWYRQLPEEGLKFMVYLQKENIIDESGMPKERFSAEFPKEGPSILRIQQVVRGDSAAYFCASSPGKGVNEKLFFGSGTQLSVL.

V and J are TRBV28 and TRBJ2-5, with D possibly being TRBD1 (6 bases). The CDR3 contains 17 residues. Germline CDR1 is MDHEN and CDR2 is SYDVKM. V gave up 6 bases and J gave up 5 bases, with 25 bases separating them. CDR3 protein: CASSLPDLPSRGETQYF. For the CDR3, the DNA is TGTGCCAGCAGCCTACCCGATCTTCCGAGTAGGGGGGAGACCCAGTACTTC.

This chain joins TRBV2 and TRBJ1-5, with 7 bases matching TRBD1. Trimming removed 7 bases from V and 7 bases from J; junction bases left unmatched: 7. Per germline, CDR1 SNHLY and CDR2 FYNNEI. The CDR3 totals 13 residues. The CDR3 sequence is CASNGQVGQPQHF. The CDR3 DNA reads TGTGCCAGCAACGGACAGGTGGGACAGCCCCAGCATTTT.

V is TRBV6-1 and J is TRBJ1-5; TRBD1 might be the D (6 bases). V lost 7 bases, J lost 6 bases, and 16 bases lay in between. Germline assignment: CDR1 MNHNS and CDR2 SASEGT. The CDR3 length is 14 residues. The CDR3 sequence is CASIIRGGGQPQHF. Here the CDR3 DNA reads TGTGCCAGCATCATACGGGGGGGCGGTCAGCCCCAGCATTTT.

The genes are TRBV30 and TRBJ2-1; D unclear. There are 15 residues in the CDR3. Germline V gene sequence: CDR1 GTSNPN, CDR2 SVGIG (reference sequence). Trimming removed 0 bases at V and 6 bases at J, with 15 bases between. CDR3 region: CAWSVADRIGNEQFF. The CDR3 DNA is TGTGCCTGGAGTGTTGCAGACCGGATCGGCAATGAGCAGTTCTTC.

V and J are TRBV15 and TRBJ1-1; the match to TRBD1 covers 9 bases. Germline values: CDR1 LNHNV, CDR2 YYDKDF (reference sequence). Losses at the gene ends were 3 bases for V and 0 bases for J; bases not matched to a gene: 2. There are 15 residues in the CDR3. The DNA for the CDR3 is TGTGCCACCAGCAGGGGGACAGGGATGAACACTGAAGCTTTCTTT. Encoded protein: CATSRGTGMNTEAFF.

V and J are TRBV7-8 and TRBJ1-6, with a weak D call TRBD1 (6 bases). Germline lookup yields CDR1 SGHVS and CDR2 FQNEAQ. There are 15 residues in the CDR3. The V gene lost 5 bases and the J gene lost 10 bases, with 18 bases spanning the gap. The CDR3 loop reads CASSLHRQVGSPLHF. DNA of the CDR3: TGTGCCAGCAGCCTTCACCGACAGGTTGGCTCACCCCTCCACTTT.

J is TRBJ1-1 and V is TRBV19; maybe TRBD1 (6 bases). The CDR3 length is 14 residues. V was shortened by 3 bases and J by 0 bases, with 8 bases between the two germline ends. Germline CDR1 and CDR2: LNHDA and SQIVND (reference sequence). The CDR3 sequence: CASSIRGLNTEAFF. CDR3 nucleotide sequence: TGTGCCAGTAGTATCAGGGGACTGAACACTGAAGCTTTCTTT.

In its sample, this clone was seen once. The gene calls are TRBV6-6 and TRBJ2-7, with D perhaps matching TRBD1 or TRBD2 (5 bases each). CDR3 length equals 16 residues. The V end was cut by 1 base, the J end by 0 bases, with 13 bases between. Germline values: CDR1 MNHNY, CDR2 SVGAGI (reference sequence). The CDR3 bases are TGTGCCAGCAGTTACTATGTTGGGGACGGCTCCTACGAGCAGTACTTC. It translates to CASSYYVGDGSYEQYF.

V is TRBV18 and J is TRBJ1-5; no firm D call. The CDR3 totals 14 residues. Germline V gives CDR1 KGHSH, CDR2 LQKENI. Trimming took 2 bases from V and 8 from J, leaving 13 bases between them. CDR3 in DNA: TGTGCCAGCTCACCATCCCCCCCCGGGGAGCCCCAGCATTTT. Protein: CASSPSPPGEPQHF.

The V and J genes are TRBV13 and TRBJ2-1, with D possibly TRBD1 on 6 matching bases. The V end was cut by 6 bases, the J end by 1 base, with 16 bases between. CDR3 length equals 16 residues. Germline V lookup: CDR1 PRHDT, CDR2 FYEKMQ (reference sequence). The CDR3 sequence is CASRIQGRGSYNEQFF. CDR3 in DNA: TGTGCCAGCAGGATCCAGGGTAGGGGGTCCTACAATGAGCAGTTCTTC.

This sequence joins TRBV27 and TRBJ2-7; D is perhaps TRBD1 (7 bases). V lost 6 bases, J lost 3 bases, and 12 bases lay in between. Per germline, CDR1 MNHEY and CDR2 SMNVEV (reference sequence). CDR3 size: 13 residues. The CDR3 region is CASRGGGNYEQYF. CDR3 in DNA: TGTGCCAGCAGAGGGGGCGGGAACTACGAGCAGTACTTC.

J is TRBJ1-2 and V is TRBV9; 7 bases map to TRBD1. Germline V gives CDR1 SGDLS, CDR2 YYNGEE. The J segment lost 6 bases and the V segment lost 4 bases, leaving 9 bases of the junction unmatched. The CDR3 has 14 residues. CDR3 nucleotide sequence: TGTGCCAGCAGCCCCCAGACAGGGTACCATGGCTACACCTTC. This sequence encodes CASSPQTGYHGYTF.